This is a list of T cell receptor beta chains from one sample in a study of cytomegalovirus exposure and HLA in healthy donors. The assay was immunoSEQ multiplex PCR, and TCRdb's table has in-frame clones only and misses some. The sample lists approximately 160,000 clones, 75% to 90% occurring once. Sequencing used PBMCs. The receptors were gathered from a girl aged 2 to 10 in good health and CMV-seropositive. CDR3s include the opening cysteine and the closing phenylalanine or tryptophan. The D gene is left open where the match is weak. Size values are once, few and many counts, or a class for expanded clones, and some rows have none.

v_gene	d_gene	abundance	j_gene	CDR3nt	CDR3aa
TRBV6-6	NA	NA	TRBJ2-4	TGTGCCAGCAGACCCGGACTTTTCAGGGCCAAAAACATTCAGTACTTC	CASRPGLFRAKNIQYF
TRBV30	TRBD2	NA	TRBJ2-1	TGTGCCTGGAGCGGAGCGGGGGCCTACAATGAGCAGTTCTTC	CAWSGAGAYNEQFF
TRBV30	TRBD1	NA	TRBJ1-4	TGTGCCTGGAGTAGAGGCCAGGGGGTCGAAAAACTGTTTTTT	CAWSRGQGVEKLFF
TRBV7-9	TRBD2	NA	TRBJ2-1	TGTGCCAGCAGTCCAGATCTAGCGGGAGCCCTCAACTCCTACAATGAGCAGTTCTTC	CASSPDLAGALNSYNEQFF
TRBV9	NA	NA	TRBJ2-3	TGTGCCAGCAGCCCGCTGGGCACACAAGATACGCAGTATTTT	CASSPLGTQDTQYF
TRBV10-3	NA	NA	TRBJ2-1	TGTGCCATCAGTGACGGCCGGGGGAGGCGGAATGAGCAGTTCTTC	CAISDGRGRRNEQFF
TRBV5-1	NA	NA	TRBJ2-3	TGCGCCAGCAGCGATAAAATGACTGGAGTGTCCGATACGCAGTATTTT	CASSDKMTGVSDTQYF
TRBV9	TRBD2	NA	TRBJ2-5	TGTGCCAGCAGCGTACAGCGGGGGGGGGAGACCCAGTACTTC	CASSVQRGGETQYF
TRBV4-2	NA	NA	TRBJ2-3	TGTGCCAGCAGCCTCAAGATTTTGGCATACACGGATACGCAGTATTTT	CASSLKILAYTDTQYF
TRBV30	TRBD2	NA	TRBJ2-3	TGTGCCTGCGGACTAGCGGGAGTCCTAGATACGCAGTATTTT	CACGLAGVLDTQYF
TRBV2	TRBD2	once	TRBJ2-1	TGTGCCAGCAATGGGCAGGGAGGGAACAATGAGCAGTTCTTC	CASNGQGGNNEQFF
TRBV28	NA	NA	TRBJ1-2	TGTGCCAGCAGTTTTTCGGGTTGGTATGGCTACACCTTC	CASSFSGWYGYTF
TRBV2	TRBD2	NA	TRBJ2-2	TGTGCCAGCACTAGCGGGAGCCACGGGATAGCCGGGGAGCTGTTTTTT	CASTSGSHGIAGELFF
TRBV6-1	NA	NA	TRBJ2-1	TGTGCCAGCAGTTTGGGCATTGGCTCCTACAATGAGCAGTTCTTC	CASSLGIGSYNEQFF
TRBV5-1	TRBD2	once	TRBJ2-5	TGCGCCAGCAGCTTGGTGGGCGGGAGAGAGACCCAGTACTTC	CASSLVGGRETQYF
TRBV4-1	NA	NA	TRBJ2-3	TGCGCCAGCAGCTACAACACAGATACGCAGTATTTT	CASSYNTDTQYF
TRBV12-1	NA	NA	TRBJ2-1	TGTGCCAGCAGCCTAACCGAGCGGGAGCCCAAGTACAATGAGCAGTTCTTC	CASSLTEREPKYNEQFF
TRBV6-1	TRBD2	few	TRBJ2-7	TGTGCCAGCAGTTCCGCGACTAGCGGGCCATACGAGCAGTACTTC	CASSSATSGPYEQYF
TRBV9	TRBD1	NA	TRBJ1-5	TGTGCCAGCAGCGATGGGACAGGCAATCAGCCCCAGCATTTT	CASSDGTGNQPQHF
TRBV5-1	TRBD2	once	TRBJ2-1	TGCGCCAGCAGCTTGGAGCGGTGGGTTATAGCGGGGGGAAGAAATGAGCAGTTCTTC	CASSLERWVIAGGRNEQFF
TRBV27	TRBD1	NA	TRBJ2-7	TGTGCCAGCAGTACCTACAGGGGACCTACCTTCTACGAGCAGTACTTC	CASSTYRGPTFYEQYF
TRBV28	TRBD2	NA	TRBJ2-7	TGTGCCAGCAGTCGCCGCATCACCGGACTAGCGGGAGTTATCGGCTCCTACGAGCAGTACTTC	CASSRRITGLAGVIGSYEQYF
TRBV9	NA	NA	TRBJ2-5	TGTGCCAGCAGTGGGAGGGCAGGGGCGGAGACCCAGTACTTC	CASSGRAGAETQYF
TRBV30	NA	NA	TRBJ2-7	TGTGCCCTGAATACAGGGAATAACTACGAGCAGTACTTC	CALNTGNNYEQYF
TRBV5-6	NA	NA	TRBJ1-2	TGTGCCAGCAGCTCCCGAGTCATGAGGCAGGGAAGCTATGGCTACACCTTC	CASSSRVMRQGSYGYTF
TRBV6-6	NA	NA	TRBJ1-3	TGTGCCAGCAGTTACTCGGAAGGGAGAGGAAACACCATATATTTT	CASSYSEGRGNTIYF
TRBV7-7	TRBD1	NA	TRBJ2-3	TGTGCTAGCAGCCCCTGGACAGGGGGCGCAGATACGCAGTATTTT	CASSPWTGGADTQYF
TRBV4-1	NA	once	TRBJ2-1	TGCGCCAGCAGCCAATGGTTTCCAGGCAATGAGCAGTTCTTC	CASSQWFPGNEQFF
TRBV7-9	NA	few	TRBJ2-7	TGTGCCAGCAGCTACAAACCCATTAGCGCACCGTCCTACGAGCAGTACTTC	CASSYKPISAPSYEQYF
TRBV28	TRBD1	NA	TRBJ1-4	TGTGCCAGCAGTTTATCCTTGGTTAAGGCAGGGGGTAGGACTAATGAAAAACTGTTTTTT	CASSLSLVKAGGRTNEKLFF
TRBV28	NA	few	TRBJ1-2	TGTGCCAGCAGTAATTTATATGGCTACACCTTC	CASSNLYGYTF
TRBV15	TRBD2	NA	TRBJ2-3	TGTGCCACCTATGAACCGGGAGGGAGGGCAGATACGCAGTATTTT	CATYEPGGRADTQYF
TRBV19	NA	NA	TRBJ1-2	TGTGCCACCCTAGGGGGGGTCACCAACTATGGCTACACCTTC	CATLGGVTNYGYTF
TRBV7-9	NA	NA	TRBJ1-5	TGTGCCAGCAGCCTAGGGCCAGGGTTCAATCAGCCCCAGCATTTT	CASSLGPGFNQPQHF
TRBV7-9	NA	NA	TRBJ2-1	TGTGCCAGCAGCTTTGAACTAGTGGAAAACAATGAGCAGTTCTTC	CASSFELVENNEQFF
TRBV6-6	NA	NA	TRBJ1-5	TGTGCCAGCAGTCGAGCAGGGACATGGGACAATCAGCCCCAGCATTTT	CASSRAGTWDNQPQHF
TRBV28	NA	NA	TRBJ1-2	TGTGCCAGCTCCGGGACAAACTATGGCTACACCTTC	CASSGTNYGYTF
TRBV18	NA	NA	TRBJ1-1	TGTGCCAGCTCACCACCAGGGGAAGGTGCTGAAGCTTTCTTT	CASSPPGEGAEAFF
TRBV28	TRBD2	NA	TRBJ2-7	TGTGCCAGCAGCACCTCCTATAGGACTAGCGGGATTATCTACGAGCAGTACTTC	CASSTSYRTSGIIYEQYF
TRBV5-1	NA	NA	TRBJ2-7	TGCGCCAGCAGCTTGGTCTCAGGGCGTAGGTCCTACGAGCAGTACTTC	CASSLVSGRRSYEQYF
TRBV29-1	NA	NA	TRBJ2-3	TGCAGCTCGATCCGGGGGTTGATAACAGATACGCAGTATTTT	CSSIRGLITDTQYF
TRBV2	TRBD2	NA	TRBJ2-5	TGTGCCAGCCGGGGGGGACTACCAGGGGAGACCCAGTACTTC	CASRGGLPGETQYF
TRBV11-2	NA	NA	TRBJ2-6	TGTGCCAGCACCAATGGACAGTACTCTGGGGCCAACGTCCTGACTTTC	CASTNGQYSGANVLTF
TRBV11-2	NA	few	TRBJ2-5	TGTGCCAGCAGCTTTTGGGGCCGGGAAGAGACCCAGTACTTC	CASSFWGREETQYF
TRBV6-1	TRBD1	once	TRBJ2-7	TGTGCCAGCGCCCTCGCCAGGACAGGGTACTACGAGCAGTACTTC	CASALARTGYYEQYF
TRBV5-1	NA	once	TRBJ1-2	TGCGCCAGCAGCTCTGATACAGGGAACTATGGCTACACCTTC	CASSSDTGNYGYTF
TRBV30	TRBD1	NA	TRBJ1-2	TGTGCTTATGACAGGGAAAACTATGGCTACACCTTC	CAYDRENYGYTF
TRBV30	NA	NA	TRBJ2-7	TGTGCCTGGAGTGTACTGGGGGACTCCTTTTACGAGCAGTACTTC	CAWSVLGDSFYEQYF
TRBV25-1	TRBD2	NA	TRBJ2-1	TGTGCCAGCAGTGAATTCTCTATACGAGCGGGGTTCTACAATGAGCAGTTCTTC	CASSEFSIRAGFYNEQFF
TRBV25-1	NA	NA	TRBJ2-2	TGTGCCAGCAGTGAATATAGCAGCGGGGAGCTGTTTTTT	CASSEYSSGELFF
TRBV5-1	TRBD1	few	TRBJ1-2	TGCGCCAGCAGCTTGGCCGGACAGGGGGCATCTGGCTACACCTTC	CASSLAGQGASGYTF
TRBV5-1	NA	NA	TRBJ1-1	TGCGCCAGCAGGAGAGGAGGGGTCATGAACACTGAAGCTTTCTTT	CASRRGGVMNTEAFF
TRBV2	NA	NA	TRBJ1-6	TGTGCCAGCAGTGGAGAGTCCTATAATTCACCCCTCCACTTT	CASSGESYNSPLHF
TRBV2	NA	NA	TRBJ2-3	TGTGCCAGCAGTGAGGATGGCGGCCGCACAGATACGCAGTATTTT	CASSEDGGRTDTQYF
TRBV30	NA	NA	TRBJ1-4	TGTGCCTGGAGCGAGCCAAGGGGTACAACTAATGAAAAACTGTTTTTT	CAWSEPRGTTNEKLFF
TRBV20-1	NA	once	TRBJ1-1	TGCAGTGTACCCAGGGACACTGAAGCTTTCTTT	CSVPRDTEAFF
TRBV4-1	TRBD2	NA	TRBJ2-7	TGCGCCAGCAGTGGCACGGCGGCTAGCGGGGAGAACGAGCAGTACTTC	CASSGTAASGENEQYF
TRBV6-6	NA	few	TRBJ2-1	TGTGCCAGCAGTTACCGGGACAACAATGAGCAGTTCTTC	CASSYRDNNEQFF
TRBV9	TRBD2	NA	TRBJ2-3	TGTGCCAGCACTCACCTAGCGGGAGGTGCAGACACGCAGTATTTT	CASTHLAGGADTQYF
TRBV9	NA	NA	TRBJ1-5	TGTGCCAGCAGCGGGGGGCTAAACGGGGAGCCCCAGCATTTT	CASSGGLNGEPQHF